This T cell receptor (beta chain) was retrieved from a study of T cells in Graves' hyperthyroidism and ophthalmopathy. Study information: Pretreatment peripheral blood was obtained at initial diagnosis.

TCR beta CDR3 sequences were amplified from RNA transcripts. A set of HTBI primers served as the primers for a first-round RT-PCR of the TCR CDR3. TCRdb reprocessed the multiplex PCR reads with MiXCR, giving one entry per CDR3 protein. The data contain 300,000 to 500,000 distinct CDR3 sequences, about 15% of them singletons. The CDR3 contains 15 residues. CDR1 SGHTA and CDR2 FQGNSA come from the germline V gene. With 5 bases removed from V and 6 bases from J, the gap between germline ends came to 16 bases. Study conclusions and caveats: Median prediction lead before ophthalmopathy onset was about 6.3 months with the model. From stable hyperthyroidism, ophthalmopathy was set apart by a 13 V-J model.

Aged 18 to 65, the patients had hyperthyroidism that was newly diagnosed and had lasted under 2 months. This clonotype was seen at least ten times. Its antigen is not known. The V gene is TRBV7-2, the J gene TRBJ2-2; D is unresolved. Sequencing was done on a sample of blood. The receptor comes from a woman in her 30s with Graves' hyperthyroidism. The CDR3 DNA is TGTGCCAGCAGCCGCGATCGCCTATTCGCCGGGGAGCTGTTTTTT. It yields the protein CASSRDRLFAGELFF.